A single sample is the source of the 4 T cell receptor beta chains below, sequenced in a study of cytomegalovirus exposure and HLA in healthy donors. The PCR made use of 60 Vbeta and 13 Jbeta primers. The repertoire was sequenced with immunoSEQ multiplex PCR; TCRdb's copy has only in-frame clones and lacks some. The sample has about 170,000 clones, about 75% seen once; the top ten hold about 1%. Sequencing used PBMCs. The receptors stem from a woman between 50 and 59 years old in good health and CMV-seropositive.

DNA for the CDR3: TGTGCCAGCAGTCCCCGACAGAGCACAGATACGCAGTATTTT. Protein sequence: CASSPRQSTDTQYF. This chain joins TRBV27 and TRBJ2-3, with a possible D match to TRBD1 (5 bases). Germline V CDR1 and CDR2: MNHEY, SMNVEV (reference sequence). CDR3 length: 14 residues. V lost 5 bases, J lost 0 bases, and 9 bases lay in between.

The V and J genes are TRBV18 and TRBJ2-6; D gene unclear. The CDR3 contains 15 residues. Trimming cost V 3 bases and J 3 bases, with 9 bases left between them. Germline V gene lookup returns CDR1 KGHSH and CDR2 LQKENI. The DNA for the CDR3 is TGTGCCAGCTCACCGGCGGTCGGTGGGGCCAACGTCCTGACTTTC. It codes for CASSPAVGGANVLTF.

The V call is TRBV4-2, the J call TRBJ2-3; TRBD2 agrees at 8 bases. The J segment lost 7 bases and the V segment lost 1 base, leaving 10 bases of the junction unmatched. The CDR3 is 16 amino acids. The germline gives CDR1 LGHNA, CDR2 YNFKEQ. The CDR3 region has the DNA TGTGCCAGCAGCCAAGTAGGCGTGGGACTAGTCAATACGCAGTATTTT. This translates into CASSQVGVGLVNTQYF.

The chain links TRBV6-1 to TRBJ2-7; possible D gene TRBD1, 6 bases. CDR1 and CDR2 (germline): MNHNS, SASEGT. The CDR3 totals 17 residues. Trimming shortened V by 4 bases and J by 4 bases, and 23 bases separated the two germline ends. CDR3 DNA: TGTGCCAGCAGTGGGGATCACACAGGGAAGGCTTGGTACGAGCAGTACTTC. Protein product: CASSGDHTGKAWYEQYF.